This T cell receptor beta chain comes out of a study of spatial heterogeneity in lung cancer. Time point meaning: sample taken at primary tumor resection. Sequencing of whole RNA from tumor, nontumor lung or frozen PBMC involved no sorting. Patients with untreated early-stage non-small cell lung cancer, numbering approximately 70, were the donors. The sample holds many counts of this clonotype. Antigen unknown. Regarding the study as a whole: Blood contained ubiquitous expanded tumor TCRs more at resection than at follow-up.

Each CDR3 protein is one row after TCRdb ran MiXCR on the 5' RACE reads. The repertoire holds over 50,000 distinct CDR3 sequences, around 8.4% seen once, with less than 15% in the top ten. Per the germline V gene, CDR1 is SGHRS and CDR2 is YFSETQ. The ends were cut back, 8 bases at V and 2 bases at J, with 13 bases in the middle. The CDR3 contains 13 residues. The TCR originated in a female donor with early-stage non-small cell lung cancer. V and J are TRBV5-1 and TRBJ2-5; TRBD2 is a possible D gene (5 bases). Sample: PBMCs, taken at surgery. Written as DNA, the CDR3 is TGCGCCAGTAGTCTTGAGGGACAAGAGACCCAGTACTTC. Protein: CASSLEGQETQYF.